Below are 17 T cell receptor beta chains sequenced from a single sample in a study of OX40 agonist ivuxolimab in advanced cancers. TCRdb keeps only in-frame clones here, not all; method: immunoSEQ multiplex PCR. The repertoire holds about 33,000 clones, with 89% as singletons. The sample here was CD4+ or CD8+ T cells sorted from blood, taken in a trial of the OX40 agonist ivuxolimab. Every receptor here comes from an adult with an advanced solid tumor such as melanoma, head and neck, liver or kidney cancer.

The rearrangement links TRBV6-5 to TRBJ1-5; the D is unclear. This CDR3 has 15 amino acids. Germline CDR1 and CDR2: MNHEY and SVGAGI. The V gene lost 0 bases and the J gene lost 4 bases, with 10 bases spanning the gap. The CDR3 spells CASSYSSMGNQPQHF. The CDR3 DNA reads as TGTGCCAGCAGTTACTCGAGTATGGGGAATCAGCCCCAGCATTTT.

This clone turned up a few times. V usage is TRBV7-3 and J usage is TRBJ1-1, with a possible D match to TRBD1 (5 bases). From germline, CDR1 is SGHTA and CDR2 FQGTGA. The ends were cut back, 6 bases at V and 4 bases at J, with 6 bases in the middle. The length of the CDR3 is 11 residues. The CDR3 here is CASRRGTEAFF. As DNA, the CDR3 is TGTGCCAGCAGGAGGGGCACTGAAGCTTTCTTT.

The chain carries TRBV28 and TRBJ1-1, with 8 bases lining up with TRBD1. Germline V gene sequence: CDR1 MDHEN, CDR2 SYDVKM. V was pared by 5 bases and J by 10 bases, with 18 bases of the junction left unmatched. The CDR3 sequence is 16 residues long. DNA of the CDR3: TGTGCCAGCAGTGTTATTACCTGGACAGGGATCCCTGTAGCTTTCTTT. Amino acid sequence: CASSVITWTGIPVAFF.

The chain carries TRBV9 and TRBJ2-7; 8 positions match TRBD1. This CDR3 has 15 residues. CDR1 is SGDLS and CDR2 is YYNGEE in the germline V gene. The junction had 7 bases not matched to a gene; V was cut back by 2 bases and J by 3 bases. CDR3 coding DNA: TGTGCCAGCAGCGTTGTTCCCGGACAGGGCTACGAGCAGTACTTC. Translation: CASSVVPGQGYEQYF.

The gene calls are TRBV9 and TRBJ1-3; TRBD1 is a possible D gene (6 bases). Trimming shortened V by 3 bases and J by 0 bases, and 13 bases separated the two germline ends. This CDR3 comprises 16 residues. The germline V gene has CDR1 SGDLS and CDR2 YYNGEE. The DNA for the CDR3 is TGTGCCAGCAGCGCGGACAGTCCTCTCTCTGGAAACACCATATATTTT. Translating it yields CASSADSPLSGNTIYF.

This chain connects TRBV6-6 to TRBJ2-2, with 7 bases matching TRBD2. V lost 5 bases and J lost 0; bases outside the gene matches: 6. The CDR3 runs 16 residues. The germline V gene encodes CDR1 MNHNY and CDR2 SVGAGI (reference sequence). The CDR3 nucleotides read TGTGCCAGCAGTCTAGGCGGGGGAGCGAACACCGGGGAGCTGTTTTTT. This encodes CASSLGGGANTGELFF.

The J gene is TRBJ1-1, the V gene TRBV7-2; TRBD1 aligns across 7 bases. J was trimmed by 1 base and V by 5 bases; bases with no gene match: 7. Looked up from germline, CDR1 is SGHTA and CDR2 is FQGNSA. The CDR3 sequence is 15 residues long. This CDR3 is CASSKDRAANTEAFF. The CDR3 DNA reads TGTGCCAGCAGCAAAGACAGGGCGGCGAACACTGAAGCTTTCTTT.

The CDR3 is CASSYSGGANEKLFF. As DNA, the CDR3 is TGTGCCAGCAGTTATTCGGGGGGAGCTAATGAAAAACTGTTTTTT. V and J are TRBV6-5 and TRBJ1-4, with D perhaps TRBD1 (5 bases). Deletions cut 3 bases from V and 3 bases from J, with 11 bases between. The CDR3 runs to 15 residues. Germline assignment: CDR1 MNHEY and CDR2 SVGAGI.

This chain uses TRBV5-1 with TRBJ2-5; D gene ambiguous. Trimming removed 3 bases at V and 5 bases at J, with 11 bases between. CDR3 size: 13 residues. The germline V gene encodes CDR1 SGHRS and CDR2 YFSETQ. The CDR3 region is CASSSGGGETQYF. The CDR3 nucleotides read TGCGCCAGCAGCTCGGGTGGTGGGGAGACCCAGTACTTC.

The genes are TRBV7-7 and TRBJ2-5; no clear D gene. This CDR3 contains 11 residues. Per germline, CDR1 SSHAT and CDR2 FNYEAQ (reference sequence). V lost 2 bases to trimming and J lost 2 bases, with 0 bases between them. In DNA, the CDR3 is TGTGCCAGCAGCTTACAAGAGACCCAGTACTTC. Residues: CASSLQETQYF.

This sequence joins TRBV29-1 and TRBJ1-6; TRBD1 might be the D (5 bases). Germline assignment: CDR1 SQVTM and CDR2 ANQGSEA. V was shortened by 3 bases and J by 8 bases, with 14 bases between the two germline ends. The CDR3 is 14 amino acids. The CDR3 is CSVDGQGGDSPLHF. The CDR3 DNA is TGCAGCGTTGACGGCCAGGGTGGCGATTCACCCCTCCACTTT.

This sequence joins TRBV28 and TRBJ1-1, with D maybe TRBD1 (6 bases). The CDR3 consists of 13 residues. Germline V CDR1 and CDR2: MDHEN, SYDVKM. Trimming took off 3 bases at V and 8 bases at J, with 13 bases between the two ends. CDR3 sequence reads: CASSFIGGAEAFF. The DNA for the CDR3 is TGTGCCAGCAGTTTCATAGGGGGTGCAGAAGCTTTCTTT.

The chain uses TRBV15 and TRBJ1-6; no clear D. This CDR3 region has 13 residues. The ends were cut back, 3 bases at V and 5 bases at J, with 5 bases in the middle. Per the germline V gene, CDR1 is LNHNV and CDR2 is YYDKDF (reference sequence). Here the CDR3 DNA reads TGTGCCACCAGCAGTTTAAATAATTCACCCCTCCACTTT. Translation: CATSSLNNSPLHF.

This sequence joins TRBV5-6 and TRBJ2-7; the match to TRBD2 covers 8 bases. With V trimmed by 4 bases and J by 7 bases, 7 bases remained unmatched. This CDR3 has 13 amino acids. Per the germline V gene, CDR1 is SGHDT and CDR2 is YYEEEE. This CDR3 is CASSPPGGGEQYF. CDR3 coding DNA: TGTGCCAGCAGCCCCCCGGGAGGGGGGGAGCAGTACTTC.

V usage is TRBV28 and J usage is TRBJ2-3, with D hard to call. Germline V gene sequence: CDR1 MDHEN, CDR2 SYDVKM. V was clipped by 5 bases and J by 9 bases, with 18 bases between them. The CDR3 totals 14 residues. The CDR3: CASSPPGPRVTQYF. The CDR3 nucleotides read TGTGCCAGCAGTCCTCCAGGTCCTAGGGTAACGCAGTATTTT.

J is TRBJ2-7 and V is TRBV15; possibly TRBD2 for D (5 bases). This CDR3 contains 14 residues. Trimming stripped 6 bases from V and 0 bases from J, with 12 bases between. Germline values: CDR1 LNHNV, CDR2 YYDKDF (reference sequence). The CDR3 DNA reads TGTGCCACCAGGCGGGCCTCGGGCTCCTACGAGCAGTACTTC. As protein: CATRRASGSYEQYF. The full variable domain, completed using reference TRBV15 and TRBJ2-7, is DAMVIQNPRYQVTQFGKPVTLSCSQTLNHNVMYWYQQKSSQAPKLLFHYYDKDFNNEADTPDNFQSRRPNTSFCFLDIRSPGLGDTAMYLCATRRASGSYEQYFGPGTRLTVT.

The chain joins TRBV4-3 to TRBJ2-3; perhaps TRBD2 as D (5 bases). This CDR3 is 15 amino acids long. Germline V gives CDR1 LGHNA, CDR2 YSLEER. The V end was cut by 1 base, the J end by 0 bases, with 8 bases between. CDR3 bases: TGCGCCAGCAGCCAAGCGGACTCTAGCACAGATACGCAGTATTTT. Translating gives CASSQADSSTDTQYF.